The 15 T cell receptor beta chains given below trace back to one sample, sequenced in a study of blood T cell repertoires in COVID-19. Assay: immunoSEQ multiplex PCR; the TCRdb copy retains only in-frame clones and omits some. There are roughly 200,000 clones in the sample; about 82% occur only once, and approximately 7% lies in the top ten. The source material was peripheral blood. The receptors stem from a man aged 65 to 79 with active or convalescent COVID-19.

A note on this clone: Other nucleotide sequences from this sample produce the same CDR3. In nucleotides, the CDR3 is TGTGCCAGCAGTTACGGCCTAGCGGGAGACACAGATACGCAGTATTTT. This codes for CASSYGLAGDTDTQYF. This chain links TRBV6-2 or TRBV6-3 with TRBJ2-3; TRBD2 aligns across 10 bases. Looked up from germline, CDR1 is MNHEY and CDR2 is SVGEGT. V lost 2 bases and J lost 2; bases outside the gene matches: 4. The CDR3 consists of 16 residues.

The chain carries TRBV5-4 and TRBJ2-1; tentatively, D is TRBD1 (6 bases). Trimming took off 3 bases at V and 4 bases at J, with 11 bases between the two ends. Germline values: CDR1 SGHNT, CDR2 YYREEE (reference sequence). The CDR3 runs 14 residues. CDR3 in amino acids: CASSYTGQYNEQFF. CDR3 nucleotides: TGTGCCAGCAGCTACACCGGACAGTACAATGAGCAGTTCTTC.

The rearrangement joins TRBV5-4 to TRBJ2-3; 7 bases agree with TRBD2. Germline trimming cut 0 bases from V and 5 bases from J; bases unmatched to any gene: 6. Germline CDR1 and CDR2: SGHNT and YYREEE (reference sequence). This CDR3 has 15 residues. The CDR3 DNA follows: TGTGCCAGCAGCTTGGTAAGCGGGGCCCTAGATACGCAGTATTTT. It is translated as CASSLVSGALDTQYF.

The chain recombines TRBV7-6 with TRBJ2-1; 8 bases are a match to TRBD2. With 1 base clipped from V and 12 bases from J, the junction kept 20 bases outside the gene matches. The CDR3 is made up of 18 amino acids. Germline CDR1 and CDR2: SGHVS and FNYEAQ. CDR3 sequence: CASSLVELSGGALEGQFF. The DNA for the CDR3 is TGTGCCAGCAGCTTAGTGGAGCTATCCGGGGGGGCCCTCGAGGGGCAGTTCTTC.

This chain links TRBV11-2 with TRBJ2-4; TRBD2 matches at 8 bases. The CDR3 length is 16 residues. Per the germline V gene, CDR1 is SGHAT and CDR2 is FQNNGV. Trimming at V came to 6 bases and at J to 4 bases, leaving 11 bases not matched to a gene. In DNA, the CDR3 is TGTGCCAGCAGTCCCGCTAGCGGGCGGTTTAAAAACATTCAGTACTTC. Protein product: CASSPASGRFKNIQYF.

The chain joins TRBV29-1 to TRBJ1-2; 10 bases are shared with TRBD1. CDR1 and CDR2 (germline): SQVTM, ANQGSEA. This CDR3 spans 13 amino acids. V was pared by 3 bases and J by 4 bases, with 2 bases of the junction left unmatched. The CDR3 protein is CSVERDRGYGYTF. DNA of the CDR3: TGCAGCGTTGAGCGGGACAGGGGCTATGGCTACACCTTC.

The chain links TRBV5-5 to TRBJ2-2; TRBD2 matches 13 bases. CDR3 length: 18 residues. CDR1 and CDR2 (germline): SGHKS, YYEKEE (reference sequence). J lost 5 bases, V lost 1 base, and 8 bases had no gene match. In DNA form, the CDR3 reads TGTGCCAGCAGCTTGACTAGCGGGGGGGCAATGTATACCGGGGAGCTGTTTTTT. It encodes CASSLTSGGAMYTGELFF.

V is TRBV3-1 (or the pseudogene TRBV3-2) and J is TRBJ1-2, with 12 positions matching TRBD1. Per germline, CDR1 LGHDT and CDR2 YNNKEL (reference sequence). Unmatched junction bases numbered 4, after V lost 4 bases and J lost 7 bases. The CDR3 contains 14 residues. In nucleotides, the CDR3 is TGTGCCAGCAGCCTGGGACAGGGGGCGCGTGGCTACACCTTC. Translating it yields CASSLGQGARGYTF.

The chain is built from TRBV19 and TRBJ2-1; 8 bases map to TRBD1. The junction had 16 bases not matched to a gene; V was cut back by 7 bases and J by 11 bases. Germline V gives CDR1 LNHDA, CDR2 SQIVND (reference sequence). The CDR3 totals 15 residues. For the CDR3, the DNA is TGTGCCAGTACCCCGGGACAGGCTGGGGTTGATAAGCAGTTCTTC. Translating it yields CASTPGQAGVDKQFF.

The chain carries TRBV7-2 and TRBJ1-6, with 7 bases fitting TRBD1. V trimming: 4 bases; J trimming: 8 bases; junction bases outside the gene matches: 8. CDR3 length equals 15 residues. Germline values: CDR1 SGHTA, CDR2 FQGNSA. The DNA of the CDR3 is TGTGCCAGCAGCTCCATGACAGGGTTGGATTCACCCCTCCACTTT. It yields the protein CASSSMTGLDSPLHF. The whole variable domain, filled in from reference TRBV7-2 and TRBJ1-6, reads GAGVSQSPSNKVTEKGKDVELRCDPISGHTALYWYRQSLGQGLEFLIYFQGNSAPDKSGLPSDRFSAERTGGSVSTLTIQRTQQEDSAVYLCASSSMTGLDSPLHFGNGTRLTVT.

The rearrangement joins TRBV7-6 to TRBJ2-7; 11 bases are a match to TRBD2. The CDR3 loop spans 16 amino acids. Unmatched junction bases numbered 8, after V lost 3 bases and J lost 4 bases. Germline CDR1 reads SGHVS; CDR2 reads FNYEAQ. CDR3: CASSLGTSGGGYEQYF. Here the CDR3 DNA reads TGTGCCAGCAGCTTGGGGACTAGCGGAGGTGGGTACGAGCAGTACTTC.

The V and J genes are TRBV7-9 and TRBJ2-3; D gene ambiguous. CDR3 length: 14 residues. V was trimmed by 3 bases and J by 3 bases, leaving 10 bases between them. Germline V gives CDR1 SEHNR, CDR2 FQNEAQ (reference sequence). CDR3 residues: CASSFSVTTDTQYF. The CDR3 DNA is TGTGCCAGCAGCTTCTCGGTGACAACAGATACGCAGTATTTT.

The J gene is TRBJ1-6, the V gene TRBV7-9; maybe TRBD1 (6 bases). The CDR3 contains 14 residues. Germline values: CDR1 SEHNR, CDR2 FQNEAQ (reference sequence). V was shortened by 5 bases and J by 10 bases, with 15 bases between the two germline ends. The CDR3 protein is CASSPGQIMSPLHF. CDR3 bases: TGTGCCAGCAGCCCAGGACAGATTATGTCACCCCTCCACTTT. The complete variable domain, with remaining parts taken from reference TRBV7-9 and TRBJ1-6, reads DTGVSQNPRHKITKRGQNVTFRCDPISEHNRLYWYRQTLGQGPEFLTYFQNEAQLEKSRLLSDRFSAERPKGSFSTLEIQRTEQGDSAMYLCASSPGQIMSPLHFGNGTRLTVT.

J is TRBJ2-1 and V is TRBV9; TRBD2 agrees at 8 bases. The V segment lost 0 bases and the J segment 2 bases; nucleotides outside the gene matches: 4. The CDR3 is made up of 16 amino acids. Germline V gene lookup returns CDR1 SGDLS and CDR2 YYNGEE. The CDR3 coding sequence is TGTGCCAGCAGCGTAGTAGGTAGCGGGACCTACAATGAGCAGTTCTTC. Protein product: CASSVVGSGTYNEQFF.

The V and J genes are TRBV18 and TRBJ2-7, with a weak D call TRBD1 (5 bases). The ends were cut back, 6 bases at V and 1 base at J, with 16 bases in the middle. This CDR3 contains 15 residues. Germline CDR1 KGHSH, CDR2 LQKENI. CDR3 residues: CASSSTLGLSYEQYF. CDR3 DNA sequence: TGTGCCAGCTCTTCAACACTGGGGCTATCCTACGAGCAGTACTTC. Full variable domain (missing parts from reference TRBV18 and TRBJ2-7): NAGVMQNPRHLVRRRGQEARLRCSPMKGHSHVYWYRQLPEEGLKFMVYLQKENIIDESGMPKERFSAEFPKEGPSILRIQQVVRGDSAAYFCASSSTLGLSYEQYFGPGTRLTVT.